These 10 T cell receptor beta chains were all obtained from the same sample, sequenced in a study of blood T cell repertoires in COVID-19. Here immunoSEQ multiplex PCR was the method, and the copy in TCRdb shows in-frame clones only, minus some. The sample records over 65,000 clones, about 85% being singletons. Specimen: peripheral blood. All receptors derive from a man of 80 years or more with active or convalescent COVID-19.

This chain uses TRBV2 with TRBJ2-3; TRBD2 aligns across 13 bases. The V gene end was trimmed by 4 bases and the J gene end by 6 bases; junction bases not matched to a gene: 1. This CDR3 spans 14 amino acids. Germline V gene data show CDR1 as SNHLY and CDR2 as FYNNEI. In DNA form, the CDR3 reads TGTGCCAGCAGTGGGGGACTAGCGGGGGATACGCAGTATTTT. Translated: CASSGGLAGDTQYF.

The gene calls are TRBV5-1 and TRBJ2-5, with 8 positions matching TRBD1. This CDR3 contains 15 residues. V was clipped by 3 bases and J by 5 bases; unmatched bases: 9. Germline V lookup: CDR1 SGHRS, CDR2 YFSETQ. Here the CDR3 DNA reads TGCGCCAGCAGCTCGCCAGGGGGCCGACGGGAGACCCAGTACTTC. Translated: CASSSPGGRRETQYF.

V usage is TRBV18 and J usage is TRBJ1-4; 8 bases fit TRBD1. J lost 8 bases, V lost 6 bases, and 5 bases had no gene match. This CDR3 has 13 residues. Germline V gene sequence: CDR1 KGHSH, CDR2 LQKENI. The CDR3 protein is CASSTGVGEKLFF. CDR3 sequence (DNA): TGTGCCAGCTCGACAGGGGTGGGCGAAAAACTGTTTTTT.

The chain carries TRBV7-2 and TRBJ2-2, with 8 bases fitting TRBD1. The CDR3 is made up of 15 amino acids. V shed 1 base, J shed 7 bases, and the junction held 5 bases outside the gene matches. The germline V gene has CDR1 SGHTA and CDR2 FQGNSA. Written as DNA, the CDR3 is TGTGCCAGCAGCTTAGGCGGGACAGGCAACGGGGAGCTGTTTTTT. It is translated as CASSLGGTGNGELFF. The whole variable domain, filled in from reference TRBV7-2 and TRBJ2-2, reads GAGVSQSPSNKVTEKGKDVELRCDPISGHTALYWYRQSLGQGLEFLIYFQGNSAPDKSGLPSDRFSAERTGGSVSTLTIQRTQQEDSAVYLCASSLGGTGNGELFFGEGSRLTVL.

The V and J genes are TRBV30 and TRBJ2-3; 7 bases match TRBD1. CDR3 size: 14 residues. Trimming removed 2 bases from V and 2 bases from J; junction bases left unmatched: 4. CDR1 is GTSNPN and CDR2 is SVGIG in the germline V gene (reference sequence). The CDR3 region is CAWSKDRTTDTQYF. The CDR3 nucleotides are TGTGCCTGGAGTAAGGACAGGACCACAGATACGCAGTATTTT.

The chain uses TRBV28 and TRBJ2-7, with 7 bases fitting TRBD1. The CDR3 runs 15 residues. Per germline, CDR1 MDHEN and CDR2 SYDVKM. J was trimmed by 3 bases and V by 6 bases; bases with no gene match: 11. CDR3 coding DNA: TGTGCCAGCAGGGGGAGACAGGGTTGGCACTACGAGCAGTACGTC. As protein: CASRGRQGWHYEQYV.

The CDR3 protein is CASKGLAVNEQFF. CDR3 sequence (DNA): TGCGCCAGCAAGGGACTAGCGGTCAATGAGCAGTTCTTC. The chain couples TRBV10-2 to TRBJ2-1; 11 bases are a match to TRBD2. The CDR3 length is 13 residues. The germline V gene encodes CDR1 WSHSY and CDR2 SAAADI. Unmatched junction bases numbered 2, after V lost 7 bases and J lost 6 bases.

The chain has TRBV6-5 and TRBJ1-2; D perhaps matches TRBD1 (5 bases). From germline, CDR1 is MNHEY and CDR2 SVGAGI. This CDR3 region has 13 residues. V lost 6 bases to trimming and J lost 2 bases, with 10 bases between them. The CDR3 region has the DNA TGTGCCAGCAGCACTGACAGAAACTATGGCTACACCTTC. Its protein is CASSTDRNYGYTF.

This clone was detected a few times. The chain has TRBV7-9 and TRBJ1-1; D unclear. V shed 5 bases and J shed 3 bases, with 7 bases lying between them. Germline CDR1 reads SEHNR; CDR2 reads FQNEAQ (reference sequence). The CDR3 is 12 residues long. CDR3 residues: CASSLSYTEAFF. CDR3 nucleotides: TGTGCCAGCAGCCTCTCCTACACTGAAGCTTTCTTT.

This sequence joins TRBV19 and TRBJ2-2; 7 bases agree with TRBD1. Germline CDR1 reads LNHDA; CDR2 reads SQIVND (reference sequence). Trimming at V came to 8 bases and at J to 6 bases, leaving 6 bases not matched to a gene. CDR3 size: 13 residues. This chain's CDR3 is CASADRVPGELFF. DNA for the CDR3: TGTGCCAGTGCTGACAGGGTCCCCGGGGAGCTGTTTTTT.